The 21 T cell receptor beta chains below all came from one sample that was sequenced in a study of OX40 agonist ivuxolimab in advanced cancers. Sequencing was performed with immunoSEQ multiplex PCR; in TCRdb, only in-frame clones are kept and a portion is missing. The table records approximately 87,000 clones, approximately 85% of them present only once. The source was CD4+ or CD8+ T cells sorted from blood, collected in a trial of the OX40 agonist ivuxolimab. The receptors here all came from an adult with an advanced solid tumor such as melanoma, head and neck, liver or kidney cancer.

This clone is a singleton in its sample. V and J are TRBV19 and TRBJ2-5, with a tentative D call TRBD2 (5 bases). The germline CDR1 and CDR2 sequences are LNHDA and SQIVND (reference sequence). Trimming removed 4 bases at V and 5 bases at J, with 17 bases between. This CDR3 has 15 amino acids. The CDR3: CASSRDREATETQYF. The CDR3 DNA follows: TGTGCCAGTAGTAGGGATCGGGAAGCTACGGAGACCCAGTACTTC. The full variable domain, in which reference TRBV19 and TRBJ2-5 provide the parts outside the CDR3, is DGGITQSPKYLFRKEGQNVTLSCEQNLNHDAMYWYRQDPGQGLRLIYYSQIVNDFQKGDIAEGYSVSREKKESFPLTVTSAQKNPTAFYLCASSRDREATETQYFGPGTRLLVL.

The chain combines TRBV5-1 with TRBJ2-7; a possible D gene is TRBD2 (5 bases). Germline V gene lookup returns CDR1 SGHRS and CDR2 YFSETQ. V was pared by 5 bases and J by 5 bases, with 8 bases between. The CDR3 extends over 11 amino acids. CDR3 amino acids: CASRRENEQYF. In nucleotides, the CDR3 is TGCGCCAGCAGGAGGGAGAACGAGCAGTACTTC.

In its sample, this clone was seen once. The chain is built from TRBV5-1 and TRBJ2-3; 10 bases agree with TRBD2. There are 16 residues in the CDR3. J was trimmed by 6 bases and V by 0 bases; bases with no gene match: 7. Germline V gene lookup returns CDR1 SGHRS and CDR2 YFSETQ. The CDR3 protein is CASSLVASGSGDTQYF. The DNA of the CDR3 is TGCGCCAGCAGCTTGGTGGCTAGCGGGAGTGGCGATACGCAGTATTTT.

The chain employs TRBV29-1 and TRBJ1-1; possibly TRBD1 for D (6 bases). This CDR3 is built from 13 residues. Germline assignment: CDR1 SQVTM and CDR2 ANQGSEA. V was shortened by 4 bases and J by 1 base, with 10 bases between the two germline ends. Here the CDR3 reads CSVAGTRNTEAFF. The CDR3 bases are TGCAGCGTTGCCGGGACAAGGAACACTGAAGCTTTCTTT.

This chain joins TRBV5-4 and TRBJ2-1; 12 nucleotides line up with TRBD2. CDR1 SGHNT and CDR2 YYREEE come from the germline V gene (reference sequence). The J segment lost 3 bases and the V segment lost 4 bases, leaving 2 bases of the junction unmatched. The CDR3 sequence is 15 residues long. The DNA for the CDR3 is TGTGCCAGCAGCCAGACTAGCGGGAGCTACAATGAGCAGTTCTTC. Translated: CASSQTSGSYNEQFF.

The V call is TRBV10-1, the J call TRBJ2-3; D is perhaps TRBD1 (6 bases). Germline V gene sequence: CDR1 WNHNN, CDR2 SYGVQD (reference sequence). The CDR3 is made up of 12 amino acids. V was clipped by 4 bases and J by 5 bases, with 7 bases between them. The DNA of the CDR3 is TGCGCCAGCAGTGCAGGGGTAGATACGCAGTATTTT. Residues: CASSAGVDTQYF.

This chain connects TRBV10-3 to TRBJ1-1, with 8 bases that match TRBD1. The germline V gene encodes CDR1 ENHRY and CDR2 SYGVKD. The CDR3 has 15 residues. Trimming took 6 bases from V and 1 from J; bases not matched to a gene: 7. The CDR3: CAIRSKTGENTEAFF. In nucleotides, the CDR3 is TGTGCCATCAGATCAAAGACAGGGGAGAACACTGAAGCTTTCTTT.

This chain connects TRBV6-6 to TRBJ2-2, with D unresolved. Trimming shortened V by 6 bases and J by 7 bases, and 9 bases separated the two germline ends. CDR1 is MNHNY and CDR2 is SVGAGI in the germline V gene (reference sequence). There are 12 residues in the CDR3. The CDR3 DNA sequence: TGTGCCAGCAGACCAGACATCGGGGAGCTGTTTTTT. It translates to CASRPDIGELFF.

The chain uses TRBV9 and TRBJ1-5; D is uncertain. The V end lost 0 bases, the J end lost 5 bases, and 3 bases lay between the germline ends. The CDR3 is made up of 12 amino acids. In germline, CDR1 is SGDLS, CDR2 YYNGEE. This chain's CDR3 is CASSVGDQPQHF. In DNA, the CDR3 is TGTGCCAGCAGCGTAGGGGATCAGCCCCAGCATTTT.

V gene TRBV6-1 combines with J gene TRBJ1-1; no reliable D call. V lost 5 bases to trimming and J lost 8 bases, with 15 bases between them. The CDR3 sequence is 13 residues long. The germline CDR1 and CDR2 sequences are MNHNS and SASEGT. The CDR3: CASSKLGGPEAFF. In nucleotides, the CDR3 is TGTGCCAGCAGTAAGCTAGGAGGGCCCGAAGCTTTCTTT.

This chain uses TRBV6-5 with TRBJ1-2; tentatively, D is TRBD1 (6 bases). Trimming shortened V by 8 bases and J by 0 bases, and 16 bases separated the two germline ends. Germline values: CDR1 MNHEY, CDR2 SVGAGI. This CDR3 comprises 15 residues. The CDR3 coding sequence is TGTGCCAGCCGCGGCAGGGGCGGCTCTAACTATGGCTACACCTTC. This codes for CASRGRGGSNYGYTF.

The chain has TRBV28 and TRBJ1-1; D might be TRBD1 (5 bases). The V and J ends lost 7 bases and 6 bases respectively, with 12 bases between them. Germline-derived CDR1 and CDR2 are MDHEN and SYDVKM. CDR3 size: 12 residues. The CDR3 here is CASIKVGAEAFF. CDR3 in DNA: TGTGCCAGCATCAAGGTAGGGGCTGAAGCTTTCTTT.

This chain links TRBV7-2 with TRBJ2-3, with 7 bases aligning to TRBD1. Germline V gene sequence: CDR1 SGHTA, CDR2 FQGNSA. V lost 5 bases and J lost 3; bases outside the gene matches: 5. The CDR3 is 14 residues long. CDR3 in DNA: TGTGCCAGCAGCCTCGGGACAGTTACAGATACGCAGTATTTT. Its translation: CASSLGTVTDTQYF.

The chain employs TRBV14 and TRBJ2-4, with 8 nucleotides matching TRBD2. CDR1 SGHDN and CDR2 FVKESK come from the germline V gene. V lost 0 bases to trimming and J lost 7 bases; unmatched junction nucleotides: 14. The CDR3 runs to 18 residues. In nucleotides, the CDR3 is TGTGCCAGCAGCCAAGAAGGTCTAGCGGGTAGGAGGGGGAACATTCAGTACTTC. It translates to CASSQEGLAGRRGNIQYF.

The chain has TRBV5-1 and TRBJ1-5, with 10 positions matching TRBD1. Trimming cost V 0 bases and J 7 bases; bases outside gene matches: 10. The CDR3 extends over 17 amino acids. CDR1 and CDR2 from the germline V gene are SGHRS and YFSETQ. The CDR3 nucleotides read TGCGCCAGCAGCTTGGGTCTTCCGGGACAGGGGAAACAGCCCCAGCATTTT. It encodes CASSLGLPGQGKQPQHF.

The chain uses TRBV9 and TRBJ2-7; 7 nucleotides line up with TRBD2. J gave up 2 bases and V 2 bases, and 1 base lay outside the gene matches. CDR1 is SGDLS and CDR2 is YYNGEE in the germline V gene. The CDR3 runs 13 residues. This CDR3 reads CASSVGLAYEQYF. CDR3 coding DNA: TGTGCCAGCAGCGTCGGACTAGCCTACGAGCAGTACTTC.

The J gene is TRBJ1-5, the V gene TRBV6-6, with D uncertain. CDR1 is MNHNY, CDR2 SVGAGI, per germline (reference sequence). With 6 bases removed from V and 8 bases from J, the gap between germline ends came to 11 bases. This CDR3 has 12 amino acids. The CDR3 nucleotides are TGTGCCAGCAGCCCTTTCGGCGAGCCCCAGCATTTT. Residues: CASSPFGEPQHF.

The V call is TRBV7-9, the J call TRBJ2-5; 11 bases match TRBD2. With 1 base clipped from V and 5 bases from J, the junction kept 3 bases outside the gene matches. Germline V gene sequence: CDR1 SEHNR, CDR2 FQNEAQ (reference sequence). This CDR3 contains 15 residues. CDR3 amino acids: CASSLDTSGSETQYF. Here the CDR3 DNA reads TGTGCCAGCAGCTTAGATACTAGCGGGAGTGAGACCCAGTACTTC.

The chain couples TRBV7-3 to TRBJ2-3; possible D gene TRBD1, 6 bases. From germline, CDR1 is SGHTA and CDR2 FQGTGA. Trimming took 4 bases from V and 0 from J, leaving 8 bases between them. This CDR3 region has 14 residues. The CDR3 nucleotides are TGTGCCAGCAGCTCGGGACATAGCACAGATACGCAGTATTTT. Its protein product is CASSSGHSTDTQYF.

This clone has only one observation. The gene calls are TRBV9 and TRBJ1-2, with D possibly TRBD1 on 5 matching bases. Germline V lookup: CDR1 SGDLS, CDR2 YYNGEE. V was clipped by 4 bases and J by 7 bases, with 14 bases between them. The CDR3 is 13 residues long. In DNA, the CDR3 is TGTGCCAGCAGCCTAGCAGGGCAGGGTGGCTACACCTTC. Translated: CASSLAGQGGYTF.

This chain uses TRBV19 with TRBJ2-3; 12 bases agree with TRBD2. Trimming took 4 bases from V and 6 from J; bases not matched to a gene: 5. This CDR3 region has 15 residues. From germline, CDR1 is LNHDA and CDR2 SQIVND (reference sequence). The chain's CDR3 is CASSKTSGRLDTQYF. CDR3 DNA: TGTGCCAGTAGTAAAACTAGCGGGAGGTTGGATACGCAGTATTTT.